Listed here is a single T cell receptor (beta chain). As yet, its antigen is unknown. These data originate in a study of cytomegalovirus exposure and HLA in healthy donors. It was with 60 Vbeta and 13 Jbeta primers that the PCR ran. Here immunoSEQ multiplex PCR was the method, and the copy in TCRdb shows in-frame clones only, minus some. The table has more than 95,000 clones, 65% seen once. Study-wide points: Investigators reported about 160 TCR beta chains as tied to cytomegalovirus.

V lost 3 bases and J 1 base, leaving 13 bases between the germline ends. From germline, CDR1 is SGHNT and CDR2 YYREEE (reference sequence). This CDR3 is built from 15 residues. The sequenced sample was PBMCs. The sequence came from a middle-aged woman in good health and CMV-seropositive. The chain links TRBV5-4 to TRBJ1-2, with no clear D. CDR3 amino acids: CASSSITGVNYGYTF. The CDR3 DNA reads TGTGCCAGCAGCTCTATCACCGGGGTTAACTATGGCTACACCTTC.